Below, 15 T cell receptor beta chains from the same sample are listed, as sequenced in a study of cytomegalovirus exposure and HLA in healthy donors. The PCR employed 60 Vbeta primers together with 13 Jbeta primers. Assay used: immunoSEQ multiplex PCR; TCRdb lists only in-frame clones, some missing. The table has around 200,000 clones, around 86% seen once. Sample: PBMCs. The receptors come from a man between 35 and 55 years old in good health and CMV-seropositive.

The V and J genes are TRBV7-3 and TRBJ2-1; the match to TRBD1 covers 7 bases. With 2 bases clipped from V and 6 bases from J, the junction kept 7 bases outside the gene matches. The CDR3 runs 15 residues. The V gene's germline CDR1 is SGHTA and CDR2 FQGTGA. CDR3 bases: TGTGCCAGCAGCTTACTTCCCGGACAGGTCAATGAGCAGTTCTTC. This gives the protein CASSLLPGQVNEQFF.

This sequence joins TRBV9 and TRBJ2-2, with 8 bases identical to TRBD2. There are 16 residues in the CDR3. The germline CDR1 and CDR2 sequences are SGDLS and YYNGEE. V dropped 2 bases and J dropped 4; count of bases not matched to a gene: 7. CDR3 nucleotides: TGTGCCAGCAGCGTGGTAGCGGGGAGTGGCACCGGGGAGCTGTTTTTT. Amino acids: CASSVVAGSGTGELFF. The variable domain in full, with the rest retrieved from reference TRBV9 and TRBJ2-2, is DSGVTQTPKHLITATGQRVTLRCSPRSGDLSVYWYQQSLDQGLQFLIQYYNGEERAKGNILERFSAQQFPDLHSELNLSSLELGDSALYFCASSVVAGSGTGELFFGEGSRLTVL.

A word on this clone: The same CDR3 arises from other DNA sequences in this sample as well. This chain joins TRBV7-2 and TRBJ1-5; 9 nucleotides line up with TRBD1. Germline V CDR1 and CDR2: SGHTA, FQGNSA. V gave up 5 bases and J gave up 9 bases; unmatched junction bases: 8. The CDR3 extends over 14 amino acids. CDR3 sequence reads: CASSPSQGARPQHF. The CDR3 nucleotides read TGTGCCAGCAGCCCATCACAGGGGGCCCGGCCCCAGCATTTT.

The chain employs TRBV6-5 and TRBJ1-1; 7 nucleotides agree with TRBD1. V shed 7 bases and J 3 bases; nucleotides not matched to a gene: 8. CDR3 length: 14 amino acids. Germline-derived CDR1 and CDR2 are MNHEY and SVGAGI. For the CDR3, the DNA is TGTGCCAGCAACCTACAGGGGTCGGACACTGAAGCTTTCTTT. Protein: CASNLQGSDTEAFF.

V is TRBV6-5 and J is TRBJ1-2; D might be TRBD1 (6 bases). Germline V gives CDR1 MNHEY, CDR2 SVGAGI. This CDR3 has 16 amino acids. V lost 2 bases to trimming and J lost 1 base, with 14 bases between them. CDR3 sequence (DNA): TGTGCCAGCAGTTACCGGATCGGACAGATTAACTATGGCTACACCTTC. Its protein product is CASSYRIGQINYGYTF.

J is TRBJ1-1 and V is TRBV30, with TRBD1 as a possible D gene (6 bases). This CDR3 is 14 amino acids long. The germline CDR1 and CDR2 sequences are GTSNPN and SVGIG (reference sequence). Trimming stripped 4 bases from V and 2 bases from J, with 14 bases between. The CDR3 region is CAWTSDRSNTEAFF. The CDR3 DNA follows: TGTGCCTGGACCTCCGACAGGAGTAACACTGAAGCTTTCTTT.

The chain uses TRBV21-1 and TRBJ2-7; the table's D call, TRBD1, has no DNA check behind it. TRBV21-1 is shown as a pseudogene. CDR3 length: 14 residues. The CDR3 is CASSKGQSTYEQYF. The CDR3 DNA reads TGTGCCAGCAGCAAAGGACAGAGTACGTACGAGCAGTACTTC.

The chain joins TRBV19 to TRBJ1-1, with TRBD1 as a possible D gene (5 bases). V dropped 6 bases and J dropped 7 bases, with 18 bases sitting between them. The CDR3 spans 14 residues. Looked up from germline, CDR1 is LNHDA and CDR2 is SQIVND (reference sequence). The CDR3 here is CASRDPSGHLEAFF. The CDR3 coding sequence is TGTGCCAGTAGGGACCCCTCCGGACACCTTGAAGCTTTCTTT.

The chain recombines TRBV6-6 with TRBJ1-1, with a possible D match to TRBD1 (6 bases). The CDR3 loop spans 14 amino acids. Germline V gene data show CDR1 as MNHNY and CDR2 as SVGAGI (reference sequence). Trimming pared 5 bases from V and 3 bases from J, leaving 13 bases between. The CDR3 DNA sequence: TGTGCCAGCAGTCGACCAGGGGAGTACACTGAAGCTTTCTTT. Its protein product is CASSRPGEYTEAFF.

The chain couples TRBV28 to TRBJ1-5; 7 positions match TRBD1. The CDR3 is 16 residues long. Germline values: CDR1 MDHEN, CDR2 SYDVKM. Germline trimming cut 5 bases from V and 0 bases from J; bases unmatched to any gene: 7. CDR3 amino acids: CASSPRGQYSNQPQHF. The CDR3 coding sequence is TGTGCCAGCAGTCCCCGGGGACAGTATAGCAATCAGCCCCAGCATTTT.

The chain employs TRBV7-2 and TRBJ2-7; 9 nucleotides agree with TRBD1. This CDR3 has 15 amino acids. V was pared by 4 bases and J by 2 bases, with 6 bases of the junction left unmatched. CDR1 is SGHTA, CDR2 FQGNSA, per germline. In DNA form, the CDR3 reads TGTGCCAGCAGCTCGACGACAGGGGGTCCCTACGAGCAGTACTTC. As protein: CASSSTTGGPYEQYF.

This chain joins TRBV9 and TRBJ2-2, with 12 bases that match TRBD2. CDR1 SGDLS and CDR2 YYNGEE come from the germline V gene. The CDR3 sequence is 19 residues long. The junction had 6 bases not matched to a gene; V was cut back by 0 bases and J by 0 bases. The CDR3 spells CASSVVASGGAANTGELFF. CDR3 bases: TGTGCCAGCAGCGTAGTGGCTAGCGGGGGGGCTGCGAACACCGGGGAGCTGTTTTTT.

CDR3 DNA sequence: TGTGCCAGCATCGGTTCCACTAGCGGGGGTTTCCGCACAGATACGCAGTATTTT. This translates into CASIGSTSGGFRTDTQYF. V and J are TRBV25-1 and TRBJ2-3; 11 positions match TRBD2. V shed 7 bases and J 1 base; nucleotides not matched to a gene: 13. Germline CDR1 MGHDK, CDR2 SYGVNS. The CDR3 loop spans 18 amino acids.

This chain connects TRBV7-2 to TRBJ2-1; TRBD1 might be the D (6 bases). This CDR3 spans 15 amino acids. V was trimmed by 1 base and J by 4 bases, leaving 11 bases between them. Germline V lookup: CDR1 SGHTA, CDR2 FQGNSA. The CDR3 here is CASSLGLGGYNEQFF. CDR3 bases: TGTGCCAGCAGCTTAGGTCTAGGGGGATACAATGAGCAGTTCTTC.

This chain uses TRBV7-2 with TRBJ1-4; tentatively, D is TRBD1 (6 bases). Germline V gene data show CDR1 as SGHTA and CDR2 as FQGNSA. The CDR3 contains 15 residues. V was trimmed by 3 bases and J by 7 bases, leaving 15 bases between them. The CDR3 DNA is TGTGCCAGCAGCTTCGGACCTTTAGGGGGTGAAAAACTGTTTTTT. This gives the protein CASSFGPLGGEKLFF.